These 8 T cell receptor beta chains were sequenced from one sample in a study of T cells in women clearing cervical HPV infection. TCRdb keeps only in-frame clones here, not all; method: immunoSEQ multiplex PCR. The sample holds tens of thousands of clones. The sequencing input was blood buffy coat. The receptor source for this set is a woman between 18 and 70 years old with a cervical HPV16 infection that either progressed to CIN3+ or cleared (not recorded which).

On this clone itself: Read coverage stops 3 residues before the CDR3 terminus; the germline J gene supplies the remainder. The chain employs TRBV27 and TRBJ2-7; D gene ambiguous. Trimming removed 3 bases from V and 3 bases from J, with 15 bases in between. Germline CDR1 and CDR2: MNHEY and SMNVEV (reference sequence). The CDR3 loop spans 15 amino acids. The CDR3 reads CASSFFPDSRYEQYF. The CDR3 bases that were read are TGTGCCAGCAGTTTTTTTCCTGATAGCCGCTACGAG.

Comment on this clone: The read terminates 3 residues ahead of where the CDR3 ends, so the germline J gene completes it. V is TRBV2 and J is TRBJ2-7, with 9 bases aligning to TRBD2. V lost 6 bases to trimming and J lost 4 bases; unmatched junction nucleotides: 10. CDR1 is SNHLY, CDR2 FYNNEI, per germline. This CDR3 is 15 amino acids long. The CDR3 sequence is CASSATTSGGYEQYF. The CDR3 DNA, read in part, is TGTGCCAGCAGCGCCACGACTAGCGGAGGGTACGAG.

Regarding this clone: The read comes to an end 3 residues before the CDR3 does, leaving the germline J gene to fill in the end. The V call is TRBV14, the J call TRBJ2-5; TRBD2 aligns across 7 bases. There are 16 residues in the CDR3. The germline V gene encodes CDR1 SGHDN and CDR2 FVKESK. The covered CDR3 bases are TGTGCCAGCAGCCTCCAACCTAGCGGCCCCACAGATACC. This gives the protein CASSLQPSGPTDT. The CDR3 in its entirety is CASSLQPSGPTDTQYF.

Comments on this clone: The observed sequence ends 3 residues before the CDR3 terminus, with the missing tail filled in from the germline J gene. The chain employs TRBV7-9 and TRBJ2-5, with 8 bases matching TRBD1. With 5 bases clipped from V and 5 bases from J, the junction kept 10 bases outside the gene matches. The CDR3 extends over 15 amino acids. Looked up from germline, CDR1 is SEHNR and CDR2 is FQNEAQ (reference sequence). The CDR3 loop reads CASSEGQEGWETQYF. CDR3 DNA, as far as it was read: TGTGCCAGCAGCGAGGGACAGGAAGGCTGGGAGACC.

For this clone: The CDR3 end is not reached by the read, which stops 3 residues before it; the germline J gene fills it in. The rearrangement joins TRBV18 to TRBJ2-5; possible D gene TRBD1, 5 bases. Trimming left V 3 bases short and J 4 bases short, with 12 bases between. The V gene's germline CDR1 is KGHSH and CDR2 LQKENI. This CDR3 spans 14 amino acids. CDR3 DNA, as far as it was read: TGTGCCAGCTCACCCCAGGGTAGCAGAGAGACC. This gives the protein CASSPQGSRET. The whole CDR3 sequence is CASSPQGSRETQYF.

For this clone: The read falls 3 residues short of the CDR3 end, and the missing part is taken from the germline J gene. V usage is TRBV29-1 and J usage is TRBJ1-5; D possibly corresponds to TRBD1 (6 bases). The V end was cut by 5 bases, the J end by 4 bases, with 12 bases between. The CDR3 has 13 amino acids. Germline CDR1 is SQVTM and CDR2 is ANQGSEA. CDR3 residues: CSVSGTSNQPQHF. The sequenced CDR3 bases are TGCAGCGTTTCTGGGACAAGTAATCAGCCC. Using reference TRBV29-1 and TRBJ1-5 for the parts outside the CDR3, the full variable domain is SAVISQKPSRDICQRGTSLTIQCQVDSQVTMMFWYRQQPGQSLTLIATANQGSEATYESGFVIDKFPISRPNLTFSTLTVSNMSPEDSSIYLCSVSGTSNQPQHFGDGTRLSIL.

The CDR3 here is CASSAGTANEKLFF. The CDR3 bases that were read are TGTGCCAGCAGTGCCGGGACAGCTAATGAAAAA. V usage is TRBV5-5 and J usage is TRBJ1-4; 7 bases fit TRBD1. Read coverage stops 3 residues before the CDR3 terminus; the germline J gene supplies the remainder. V lost 5 bases, J lost 3 bases, and 4 bases stayed unmatched. Germline V gene data show CDR1 as SGHKS and CDR2 as YYEKEE (reference sequence). CDR3 length: 14 residues.

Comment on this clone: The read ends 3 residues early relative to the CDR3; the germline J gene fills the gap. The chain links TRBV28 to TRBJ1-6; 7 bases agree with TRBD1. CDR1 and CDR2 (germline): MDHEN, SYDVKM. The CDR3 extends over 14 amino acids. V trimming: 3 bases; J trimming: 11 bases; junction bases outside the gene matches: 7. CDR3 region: CASSFKGALAPLHF. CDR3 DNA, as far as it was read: TGTGCCAGCAGTTTTAAGGGGGCTTTGGCACCC.